This T cell receptor beta chain was retrieved from a study of graft-versus-host responses after intestinal transplantation. About the research overall: Transplant types were multivisceral, liver-intestinal, or isolated intestinal. The recipients all started with anti-thymocyte globulin induction and then took tacrolimus and steroids for about 3 years. Study conclusions and caveats: Researchers found GvH clones in recipient marrow, and some showed up first in ileum or blood. Early declines in HvG clones that occurred post-transplant were associated with peak circulating GvH clone levels.

Germline CDR1 and CDR2: SGHNT and YYREEE (reference sequence). The germline V and J ends were trimmed by 0 bases and 1 base, with 7 bases remaining between them. The CDR3 has 14 amino acids. Points on this clone: Its antigen is as yet unknown.

This table comes from immunoSEQ multiplex PCR, and its TCRdb copy is limited to in-frame clones, with some not included. Here the sample spans 35,000 to 45,000 clones, around 96% being singletons. The material sequenced was unstimulated CD8+ T cells sorted from spleen or lymph node cells, taken before transplant. This rearrangement joins TRBV5-4 to TRBJ1-1; the D gene is possibly TRBD1 (6 bases). This TCR derives from a human donor who was the organ donor for an intestinal transplant. The CDR3 DNA reads TGTGCCAGCAGCTTGGGGGGGGCGAACACTGAAGCTTTCTTT. As protein: CASSLGGANTEAFF.